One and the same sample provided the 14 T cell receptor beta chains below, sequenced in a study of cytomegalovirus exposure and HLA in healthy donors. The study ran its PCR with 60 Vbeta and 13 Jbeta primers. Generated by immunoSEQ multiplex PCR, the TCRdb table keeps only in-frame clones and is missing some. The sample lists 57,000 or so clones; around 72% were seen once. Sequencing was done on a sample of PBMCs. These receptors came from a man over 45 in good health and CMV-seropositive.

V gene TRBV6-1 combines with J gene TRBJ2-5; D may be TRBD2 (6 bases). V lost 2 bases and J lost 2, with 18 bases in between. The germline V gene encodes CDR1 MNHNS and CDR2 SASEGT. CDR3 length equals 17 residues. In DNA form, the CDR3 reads TGTGCCAGCAGTGAACCCGCTGCGGGGAACCAGCAAGAGACCCAGTACTTC. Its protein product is CASSEPAAGNQQETQYF.

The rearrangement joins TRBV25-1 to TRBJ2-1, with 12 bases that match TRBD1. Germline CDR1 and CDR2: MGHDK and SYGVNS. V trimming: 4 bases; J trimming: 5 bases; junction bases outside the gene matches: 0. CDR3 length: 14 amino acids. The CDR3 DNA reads TGTGCCAGCAGTGGGGACAGGGGGCACAATGAGCAGTTCTTC. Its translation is CASSGDRGHNEQFF.

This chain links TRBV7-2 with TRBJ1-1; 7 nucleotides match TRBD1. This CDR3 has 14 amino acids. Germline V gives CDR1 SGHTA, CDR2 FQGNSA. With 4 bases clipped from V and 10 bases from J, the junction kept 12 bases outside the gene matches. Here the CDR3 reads CASSSTGKGNGAFF. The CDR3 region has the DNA TGTGCCAGCAGCTCGACAGGGAAGGGAAATGGAGCTTTCTTT.

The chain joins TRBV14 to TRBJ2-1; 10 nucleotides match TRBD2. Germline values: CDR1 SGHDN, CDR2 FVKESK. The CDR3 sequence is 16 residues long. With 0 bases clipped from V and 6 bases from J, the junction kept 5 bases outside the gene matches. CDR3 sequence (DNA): TGTGCCAGCAGCCAAGATTGGCTAGCGGGAGTCAATGAGCAGTTCTTC. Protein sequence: CASSQDWLAGVNEQFF.

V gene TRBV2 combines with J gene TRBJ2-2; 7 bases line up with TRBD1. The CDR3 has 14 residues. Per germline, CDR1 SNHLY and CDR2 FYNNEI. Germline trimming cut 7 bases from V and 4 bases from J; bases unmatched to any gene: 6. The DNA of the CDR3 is TGTGCCAGCATCCAGACAGGGCGCACCGGGGAGCTGTTTTTT. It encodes CASIQTGRTGELFF. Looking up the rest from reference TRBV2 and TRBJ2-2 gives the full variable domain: EPEVTQTPSHQVTQMGQEVILRCVPISNHLYFYWYRQILGQKVEFLVSFYNNEISEKSEIFDDQFSVERPDGSNFTLKIRSTKLEDSAMYFCASIQTGRTGELFFGEGSRLTVL.

CDR3 nucleotide sequence: TGTGCCAGCAGTGAGACAGGGGGGTTAGGCAATCAGCCCCAGCATTTT. This translates into CASSETGGLGNQPQHF. The chain has TRBV6-1 and TRBJ1-5; 9 bases are shared with TRBD1. The CDR3 has 16 amino acids. Looked up from germline, CDR1 is MNHNS and CDR2 is SASEGT. Trimming at V came to 3 bases and at J to 2 bases, leaving 5 bases not matched to a gene.

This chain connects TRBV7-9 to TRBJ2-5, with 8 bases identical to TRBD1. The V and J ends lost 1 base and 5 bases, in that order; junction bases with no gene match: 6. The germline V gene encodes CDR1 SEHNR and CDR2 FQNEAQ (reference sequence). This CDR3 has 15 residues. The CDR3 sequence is CASSLGTGSIETQYF. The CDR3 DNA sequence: TGTGCCAGCAGCTTAGGGACAGGGAGTATTGAGACCCAGTACTTC.

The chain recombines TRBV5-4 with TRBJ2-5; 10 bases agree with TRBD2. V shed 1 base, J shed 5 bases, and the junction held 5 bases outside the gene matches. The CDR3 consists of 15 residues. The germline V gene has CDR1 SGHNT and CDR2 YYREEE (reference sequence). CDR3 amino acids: CASSLKSGRVETQYF. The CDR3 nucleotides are TGTGCCAGCAGCTTGAAAAGCGGGAGGGTCGAGACCCAGTACTTC.

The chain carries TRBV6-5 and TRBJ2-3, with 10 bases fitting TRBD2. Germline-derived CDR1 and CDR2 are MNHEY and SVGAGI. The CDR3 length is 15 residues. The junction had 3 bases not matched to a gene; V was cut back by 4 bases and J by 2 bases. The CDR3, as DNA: TGTGCCAGCAGTTTACTAGCGGGGTCCACAGATACGCAGTATTTT. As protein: CASSLLAGSTDTQYF.

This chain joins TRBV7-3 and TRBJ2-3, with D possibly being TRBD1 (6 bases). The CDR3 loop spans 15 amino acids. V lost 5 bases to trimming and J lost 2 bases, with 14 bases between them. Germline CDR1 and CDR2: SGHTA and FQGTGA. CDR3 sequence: CASSPGTLHTDTQYF. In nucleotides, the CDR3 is TGTGCCAGCAGCCCCGGGACACTCCACACAGATACGCAGTATTTT.

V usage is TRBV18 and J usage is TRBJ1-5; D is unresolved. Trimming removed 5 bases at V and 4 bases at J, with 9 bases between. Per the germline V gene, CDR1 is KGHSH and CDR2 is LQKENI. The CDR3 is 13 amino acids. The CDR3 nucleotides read TGTGCCAGCTCAGGAGGGCAGAATCAGCCCCAGCATTTT. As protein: CASSGGQNQPQHF.

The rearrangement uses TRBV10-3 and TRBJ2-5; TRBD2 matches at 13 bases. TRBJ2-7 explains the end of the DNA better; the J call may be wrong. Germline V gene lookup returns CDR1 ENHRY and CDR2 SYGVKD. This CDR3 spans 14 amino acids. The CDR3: CAISLLAGGDEQYF. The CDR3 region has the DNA TGTGCCATCAGTTTACTAGCGGGGGGGGACGAGCAGTACTTC.

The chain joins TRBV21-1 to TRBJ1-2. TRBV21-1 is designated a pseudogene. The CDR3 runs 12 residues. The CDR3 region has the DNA TGTGCCAGCAGCAAGTCGGGGGATGGCTACACCTTC. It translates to CASSKSGDGYTF.

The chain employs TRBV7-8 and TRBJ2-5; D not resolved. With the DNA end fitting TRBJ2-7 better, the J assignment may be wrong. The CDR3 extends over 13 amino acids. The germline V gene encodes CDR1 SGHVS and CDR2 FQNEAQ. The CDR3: CASSLGIGYEQYF. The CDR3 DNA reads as TGTGCCAGCAGCTTGGGCATTGGGTACGAGCAGTACTTC.